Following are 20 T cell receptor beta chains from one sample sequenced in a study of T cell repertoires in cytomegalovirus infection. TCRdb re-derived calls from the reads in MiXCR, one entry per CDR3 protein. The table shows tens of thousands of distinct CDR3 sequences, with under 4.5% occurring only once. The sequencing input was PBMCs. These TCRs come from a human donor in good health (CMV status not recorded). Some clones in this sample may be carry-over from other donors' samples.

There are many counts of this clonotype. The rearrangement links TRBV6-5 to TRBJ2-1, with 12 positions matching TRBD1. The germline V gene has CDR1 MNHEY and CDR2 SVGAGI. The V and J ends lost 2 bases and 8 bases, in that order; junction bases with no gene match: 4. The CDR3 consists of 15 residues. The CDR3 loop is CASSYRDRGLYEQFF. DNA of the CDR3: TGTGCCAGCAGTTACCGGGACAGGGGGCTATATGAGCAGTTCTTC.

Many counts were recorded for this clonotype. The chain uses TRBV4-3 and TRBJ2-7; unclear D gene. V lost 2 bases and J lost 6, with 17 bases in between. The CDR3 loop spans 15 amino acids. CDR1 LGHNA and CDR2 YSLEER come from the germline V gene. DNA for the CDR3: TGCGCCAGCAGCCAAAACCTCGGATCTAAAGGCGAGCAGTACTTC. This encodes CASSQNLGSKGEQYF.

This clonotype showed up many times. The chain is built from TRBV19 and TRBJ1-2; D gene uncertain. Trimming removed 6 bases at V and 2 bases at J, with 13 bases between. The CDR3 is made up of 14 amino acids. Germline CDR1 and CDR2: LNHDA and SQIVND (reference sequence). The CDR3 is CASSYSDGNYGYTF. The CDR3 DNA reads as TGTGCCAGTAGCTATTCGGACGGAAACTATGGCTACACCTTC. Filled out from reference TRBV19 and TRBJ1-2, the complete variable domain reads DGGITQSPKYLFRKEGQNVTLSCEQNLNHDAMYWYRQDPGQGLRLIYYSQIVNDFQKGDIAEGYSVSREKKESFPLTVTSAQKNPTAFYLCASSYSDGNYGYTFGSGTRLTVV.

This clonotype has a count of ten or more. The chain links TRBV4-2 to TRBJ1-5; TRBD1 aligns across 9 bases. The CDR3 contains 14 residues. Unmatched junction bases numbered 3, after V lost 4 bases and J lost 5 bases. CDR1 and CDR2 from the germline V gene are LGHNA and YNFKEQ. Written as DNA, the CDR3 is TGTGCCAGCAGCCCTACAGGGGGCGATCAGCCCCAGCATTTT. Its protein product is CASSPTGGDQPQHF.

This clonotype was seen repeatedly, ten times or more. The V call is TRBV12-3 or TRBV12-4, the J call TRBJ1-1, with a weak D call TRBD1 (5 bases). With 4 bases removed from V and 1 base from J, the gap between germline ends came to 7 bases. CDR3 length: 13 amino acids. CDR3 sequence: CASSWGENTEAFF. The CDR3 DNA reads TGTGCCAGCAGTTGGGGGGAGAACACTGAAGCTTTCTTT.

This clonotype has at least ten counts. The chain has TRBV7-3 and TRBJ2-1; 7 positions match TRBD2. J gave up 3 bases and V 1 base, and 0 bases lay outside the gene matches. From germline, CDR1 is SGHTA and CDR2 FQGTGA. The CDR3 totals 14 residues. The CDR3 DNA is TGTGCCAGCAGCTTAAGCGGGGGCTACAATGAGCAGTTCTTC. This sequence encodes CASSLSGGYNEQFF. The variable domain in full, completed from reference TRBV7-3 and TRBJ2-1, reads GAGVSQTPSNKVTEKGKYVELRCDPISGHTALYWYRQSLGQGPEFLIYFQGTGAADDSGLPNDRFFAVRPEGSVSTLKIQRTERGDSAVYLCASSLSGGYNEQFFGPGTRLTVL.

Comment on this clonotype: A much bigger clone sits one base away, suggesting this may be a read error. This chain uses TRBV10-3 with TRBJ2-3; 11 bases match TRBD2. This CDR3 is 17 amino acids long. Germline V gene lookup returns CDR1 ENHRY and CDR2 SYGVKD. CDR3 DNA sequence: TGTACCATCAGTGAGAGTCGGACTAGCGGGCGCACAGATACGCAGTATTTT. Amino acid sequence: CTISESRTSGRTDTQYF.

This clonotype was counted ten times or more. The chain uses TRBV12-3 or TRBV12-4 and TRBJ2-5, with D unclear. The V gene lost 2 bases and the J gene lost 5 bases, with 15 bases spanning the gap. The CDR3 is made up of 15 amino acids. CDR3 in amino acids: CASSLWNSPPETQYF. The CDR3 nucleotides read TGTGCCAGCAGTTTATGGAACTCCCCCCCGGAGACCCAGTACTTC.

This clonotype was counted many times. CDR3 in amino acids: CASSSSPSGIGYGYTF. CDR3 sequence (DNA): TGTGCCAGCAGCTCCTCGCCCTCGGGGATCGGGTATGGCTACACCTTC. This chain links TRBV7-2 with TRBJ1-2, with D unresolved. The CDR3 totals 16 residues. The germline gives CDR1 SGHTA, CDR2 FQGNSA. V was clipped by 4 bases and J by 5 bases, with 20 bases between them.

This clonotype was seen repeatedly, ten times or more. The CDR3 nucleotides read TGTGCCAGCAGCCGCGGTGGGGGGCAAGAGACCCAGTACTTC. It specifies CASSRGGGQETQYF. The V and J genes are TRBV12-3 or TRBV12-4 and TRBJ2-5; D is possibly TRBD2 (6 bases). V gave up 6 bases and J gave up 2 bases, with 13 bases separating them. There are 14 residues in the CDR3.

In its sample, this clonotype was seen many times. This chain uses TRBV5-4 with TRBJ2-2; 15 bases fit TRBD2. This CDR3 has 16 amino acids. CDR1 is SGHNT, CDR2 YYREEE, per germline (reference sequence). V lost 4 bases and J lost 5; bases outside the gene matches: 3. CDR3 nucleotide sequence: TGTGCCAGCAGCCCGGGACTAGCGGGAGGAACCGGGGAGCTGTTTTTT. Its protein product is CASSPGLAGGTGELFF.

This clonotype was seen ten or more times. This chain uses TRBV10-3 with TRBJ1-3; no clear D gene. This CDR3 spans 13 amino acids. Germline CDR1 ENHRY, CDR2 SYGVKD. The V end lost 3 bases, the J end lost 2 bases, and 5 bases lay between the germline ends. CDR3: CAISDNTGNTIYF. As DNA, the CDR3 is TGTGCCATCAGTGACAATACTGGAAACACCATATATTTT.

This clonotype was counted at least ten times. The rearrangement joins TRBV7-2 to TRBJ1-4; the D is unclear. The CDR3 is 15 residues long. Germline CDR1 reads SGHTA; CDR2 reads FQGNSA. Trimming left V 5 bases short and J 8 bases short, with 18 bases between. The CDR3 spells CASSPYSALREKLFF. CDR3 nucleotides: TGTGCCAGCAGCCCCTACTCCGCCCTGCGGGAAAAACTGTTTTTT.

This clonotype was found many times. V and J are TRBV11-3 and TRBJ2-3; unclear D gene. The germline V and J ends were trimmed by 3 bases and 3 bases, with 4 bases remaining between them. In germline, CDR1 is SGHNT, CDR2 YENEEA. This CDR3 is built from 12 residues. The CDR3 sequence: CASSFKTDTQYF. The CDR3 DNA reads TGTGCCAGCAGCTTTAAGACAGATACGCAGTATTTT.

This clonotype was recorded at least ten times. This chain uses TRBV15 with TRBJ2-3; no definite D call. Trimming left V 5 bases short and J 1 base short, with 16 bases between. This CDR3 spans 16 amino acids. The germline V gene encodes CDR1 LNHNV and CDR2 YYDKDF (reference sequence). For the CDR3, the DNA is TGTGCCACCAGCTTCGGACGTACTTCGGGCACAGATACGCAGTATTTT. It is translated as CATSFGRTSGTDTQYF.

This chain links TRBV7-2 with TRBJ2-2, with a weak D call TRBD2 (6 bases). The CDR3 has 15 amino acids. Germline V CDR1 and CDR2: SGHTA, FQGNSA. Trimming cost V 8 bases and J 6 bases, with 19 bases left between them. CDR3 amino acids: CASPKRGGSPGELFF. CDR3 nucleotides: TGTGCCAGCCCCAAAAGGGGAGGATCGCCCGGGGAGCTGTTTTTT.

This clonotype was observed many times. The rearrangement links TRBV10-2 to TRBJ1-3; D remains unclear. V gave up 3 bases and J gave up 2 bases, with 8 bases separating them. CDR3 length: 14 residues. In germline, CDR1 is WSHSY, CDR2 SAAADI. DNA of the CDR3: TGCGCCAGCAGTGAACAGCCTACTGGAAACACCATATATTTT. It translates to CASSEQPTGNTIYF.

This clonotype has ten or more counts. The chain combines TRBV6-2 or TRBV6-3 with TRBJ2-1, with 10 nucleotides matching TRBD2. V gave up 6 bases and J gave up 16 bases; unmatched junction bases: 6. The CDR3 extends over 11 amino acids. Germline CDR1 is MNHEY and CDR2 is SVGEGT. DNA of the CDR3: TGTGCCAGCAGCTTAGCGGGGGGTCTTTTCTTC. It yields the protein CASSLAGGLFF.

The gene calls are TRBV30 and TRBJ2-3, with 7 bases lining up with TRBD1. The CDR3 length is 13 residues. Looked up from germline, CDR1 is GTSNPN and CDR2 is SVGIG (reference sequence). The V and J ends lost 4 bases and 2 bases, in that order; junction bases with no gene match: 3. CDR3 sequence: CAWNRGDTDTQYF. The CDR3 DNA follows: TGTGCCTGGAACAGGGGAGACACAGATACGCAGTATTTT.

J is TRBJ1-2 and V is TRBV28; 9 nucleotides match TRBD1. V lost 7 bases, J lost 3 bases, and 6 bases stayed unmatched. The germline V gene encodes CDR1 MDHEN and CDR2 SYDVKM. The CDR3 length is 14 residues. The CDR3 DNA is TGTGCCAGCATACAGGGGGCCCCCTACTATGGCTACACCTTC. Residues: CASIQGAPYYGYTF.